Listed below are T cell receptor beta chains from one sample, sequenced in a study of cytomegalovirus exposure and HLA in healthy donors. Clones were sequenced by immunoSEQ multiplex PCR, and TCRdb holds only the in-frame ones, with some missing. The data hold roughly 140,000 clones, with roughly 76% observed a single time. The sample consisted of PBMCs. These receptors all come from a human donor in good health. Each CDR3 is given with its conserved first and last residue. D genes are given only for firm matches. Clone size is shown for a subset of rows, as once, few, many or a class of expanded clone.

j_call | d_call | v_call | clone_size | cdr3_aa | cdr3_nt
TRBJ2-7 | - | TRBV2 | - | CASSRQEFYEQYF | TGTGCCAGCAGTAGACAGGAGTTCTACGAGCAGTACTTC
TRBJ2-4 | - | TRBV6-1 | once | CASSSRLDSNIQYF | TGTGCCAGCAGTTCAAGACTAGACTCAAACATTCAGTACTTC
TRBJ1-4 | TRBD1 | TRBV5-1 | - | CASSLRTGGRGEKLFF | TGCGCCAGCAGCTTGAGGACAGGGGGCCGGGGTGAAAAACTGTTTTTT
TRBJ1-6 | - | TRBV11-2 | - | CASSLGGQSYNSPLHF | TGTGCCAGCAGCTTAGGAGGTCAGAGCTATAATTCACCCCTCCACTTT
TRBJ2-7 | - | TRBV27 | - | CASSFQGSPYEQYF | TGTGCCAGCAGTTTCCAGGGTTCCCCTTACGAGCAGTACTTC
TRBJ1-2 | - | TRBV6-1 | - | CASGATNYGYTF | TGTGCCAGTGGGGCTACTAACTATGGCTACACCTTC
TRBJ2-7 | TRBD2 | TRBV2 | - | CASSPYPGLYYEQYF | TGTGCCAGCAGTCCCTACCCGGGACTATATTACGAGCAGTACTTC
TRBJ2-1 | - | TRBV7-9 | - | CASSAREGSSYNEQFF | TGTGCCAGCAGCGCCCGGGAAGGGAGCTCCTACAATGAGCAGTTCTTC
TRBJ2-5 | - | TRBV9 | - | CASSVGAGHQETQYF | TGTGCCAGCAGCGTAGGAGCGGGCCACCAAGAGACCCAGTACTTC
TRBJ2-5 | TRBD2 | TRBV28 | - | CASSTGAGGPGETQYF | TGTGCCAGCAGCACAGGAGCGGGGGGGCCTGGGGAGACCCAGTACTTC
TRBJ2-3 | - | TRBV9 | once | CASSVGASRAGDTQYF | TGTGCCAGCAGCGTAGGGGCTAGTCGTGCGGGAGATACGCAGTATTTT
TRBJ2-7 | - | TRBV11-2 | - | CASSLVADEQYF | TGTGCCAGCAGCTTAGTAGCCGACGAGCAGTACTTC
TRBJ2-5 | TRBD2 | TRBV10-3 | - | CAISEFQREETQYF | TGTGCCATCAGTGAGTTTCAGCGGGAGGAGACCCAGTACTTC
TRBJ1-4 | - | TRBV2 | - | CASSGFWENEKLFF | TGTGCCAGCAGTGGGTTCTGGGAGAACGAAAAACTGTTTTTT
TRBJ1-2 | - | TRBV6-5 | few | CASTAGDWGYTF | TGTGCCAGCACCGCCGGAGATTGGGGCTACACCTTC
TRBJ1-2 | - | TRBV27 | - | CASSLKGSPGFYGYTF | TGTGCCAGCAGTTTGAAAGGATCCCCAGGATTCTATGGCTACACCTTC
TRBJ1-1 | TRBD1 | TRBV10-2 | once | CASSTWGGTGTFREAFF | TGCGCCAGCAGCACGTGGGGAGGGACAGGGACCTTTCGGGAAGCTTTCTTT
TRBJ2-1 | TRBD2 | TRBV28 | - | CASRRGGIYNEQFF | TGTGCCAGCAGGCGGGGGGGCATCTACAATGAGCAGTTCTTC
TRBJ2-1 | TRBD2 | TRBV7-3 | - | CASSPRLAGVDEQFF | TGTGCCAGCAGCCCCCGACTAGCGGGAGTGGATGAGCAGTTCTTC
TRBJ2-3 | TRBD2 | TRBV5-1 | few | CASSIYGGGTTDTQYF | TGCGCCAGCAGTATATACGGGGGAGGGACCACAGATACGCAGTATTTT
TRBJ2-7 | TRBD1 | TRBV9 | - | CASSVARGGDYEQYF | TGTGCCAGCAGCGTAGCGAGAGGGGGCGATTACGAGCAGTACTTC
TRBJ2-1 | - | TRBV2 | - | CASFRAGTHNEQFF | TGTGCCAGCTTTCGGGCGGGGACGCACAATGAGCAGTTCTTC
TRBJ2-1 | - | TRBV27 | - | CASSLWGLTHEQFF | TGTGCCAGCAGTTTATGGGGACTCACCCATGAGCAGTTCTTC
TRBJ2-5 | - | TRBV11-2 | - | CASSLDRGAAVEETQYF | TGTGCCAGCAGCTTAGATCGTGGAGCGGCCGTAGAAGAGACCCAGTACTTC
TRBJ2-2 | TRBD2 | TRBV19 | - | CATRTSGTGVTGELFF | TGTGCCACCCGGACTAGCGGGACCGGGGTCACCGGGGAGCTGTTTTTT
TRBJ1-2 | - | TRBV19 | - | CASRRIQGNYGYTF | TGTGCCAGTAGGCGGATACAGGGTAACTATGGCTACACCTTC
TRBJ2-7 | - | TRBV27 | - | CASSLPGHTYEQYF | TGTGCCAGCAGTTTACCGGGACATACCTACGAGCAGTACTTC
TRBJ1-4 | - | TRBV5-4 | - | CASSVRGGTNEKLFF | TGTGCCAGCAGCGTTCGGGGGGGTACTAATGAAAAACTGTTTTTT
TRBJ2-4 | - | TRBV7-9 | - | CASSPSVVAKNIQYF | TGTGCCAGCAGCCCCTCGGTCGTAGCCAAAAACATTCAGTACTTC
TRBJ1-2 | TRBD1 | TRBV7-2 | - | CASSLRGTGRRKGYTF | TGTGCCAGCAGCTTACGAGGGACAGGGAGACGCAAGGGCTACACCTTC
TRBJ1-5 | - | TRBV10-2 | - | CASSESLGSDSNQPQHF | TGCGCCAGCAGTGAGTCGCTGGGCTCGGATAGCAATCAGCCCCAGCATTTT
TRBJ2-1 | TRBD2 | TRBV29-1 | - | CSAKGLAGGDEQFF | TGCAGCGCAAAGGGACTAGCGGGAGGGGATGAGCAGTTCTTC
TRBJ2-3 | TRBD2 | TRBV4-1 | - | CASSQDLRRTSGRTDTQYF | TGCGCCAGCAGCCAAGATCTCCGGAGGACTAGCGGTCGCACAGATACGCAGTATTTT
TRBJ1-2 | TRBD1 | TRBV29-1 | - | CSVRDRGNYGYPF | TGCAGCGTCCGCGACAGGGGAAACTATGGCTACCCCTTC
TRBJ2-5 | - | TRBV7-9 | - | CASSSRETQYF | TGTGCCAGCAGCTCGAGGGAGACCCAGTACTTC
TRBJ1-4 | TRBD1 | TRBV27 | - | CASSLRRGTGTGEKLFF | TGTGCCAGCAGTCTCAGACGCGGGACAGGGACTGGCGAAAAACTGTTTTTT
TRBJ2-5 | - | TRBV19 | - | CASSISRVSRTADEETQYF | TGTGCCAGTAGTATCTCCCGGGTTAGCCGGACAGCCGATGAAGAGACCCAGTACTTC
TRBJ2-5 | - | TRBV6-1 | - | CASSAYREGTQYF | TGTGCCAGCAGTGCTTACAGGGAGGGGACCCAGTACTTC
TRBJ2-3 | TRBD2 | TRBV5-1 | - | CASSLSGGGDTQYF | TGCGCCAGCAGCCTTAGCGGGGGGGGAGATACGCAGTATTTT
TRBJ1-1 | - | TRBV6-5 | few | CASSKDKNTEAFF | TGTGCCAGCAGCAAAGACAAGAACACTGAAGCTTTCTTT
TRBJ2-2 | TRBD2 | TRBV10-3 | once | CAIGGTTNTGELFF | TGTGCCATCGGGGGGACTACGAACACCGGGGAGCTGTTTTTT
TRBJ2-3 | TRBD1 | TRBV9 | - | CASSVTGATTDTQYF | TGTGCCAGCAGCGTAACAGGGGCAACCACAGATACGCAGTATTTT
TRBJ2-7 | - | TRBV5-8 | few | CASRRSSYEQYF | TGTGCCAGCAGGCGGAGCTCCTACGAGCAGTACTTC
TRBJ2-3 | TRBD2 | TRBV9 | - | CASSVEGGRGDTQYF | TGTGCCAGCAGCGTAGAAGGCGGGAGGGGAGATACGCAGTATTTT
TRBJ2-1 | - | TRBV19 | - | CASSINNEQFF | TGTGCCAGTAGTATCAACAATGAGCAGTTCTTC
TRBJ2-1 | TRBD2 | TRBV13 | - | CASSLDLAGGNEQFF | TGTGCCAGCAGCTTAGATTTAGCGGGAGGCAATGAGCAGTTCTTC
TRBJ1-1 | - | TRBV7-2 | - | CASSPTRSHPNTEAFF | TGTGCCAGCAGCCCCACTAGATCCCATCCAAACACTGAAGCTTTCTTT
TRBJ1-1 | TRBD1 | TRBV15 | - | CATSIVRGTEAFF | TGTGCCACCAGCATCGTCAGGGGGACTGAAGCTTTCTTT
TRBJ2-7 | TRBD2 | TRBV10-3 | - | CAIKNSGDYEQYF | TGTGCCATCAAGAATAGCGGGGACTACGAGCAGTACTTC
TRBJ2-1 | TRBD2 | TRBV5-1 | - | CASSFSGGADNEQFF | TGCGCCAGCAGCTTTAGCGGGGGGGCCGACAATGAGCAGTTCTTC
TRBJ2-7 | TRBD1 | TRBV4-1 | few | CASSYRDRGPAGPYEQYF | TGCGCCAGCAGCTACCGGGACAGGGGGCCCGCGGGGCCCTACGAGCAGTACTTC
TRBJ2-3 | TRBD2 | TRBV11-2 | - | CASSLDLETSGELDTQYF | TGTGCCAGCAGCTTAGATCTGGAGACTAGCGGGGAGTTAGATACGCAGTATTTT
TRBJ2-7 | - | TRBV5-1 | - | CASSSQTSYEQYF | TGCGCCAGCAGCTCCCAGACTTCCTACGAGCAGTACTTC
TRBJ2-5 | - | TRBV6-5 | - | CASSYSETTKETQYF | TGTGCCAGCAGTTACTCGGAGACTACAAAAGAGACCCAGTACTTC
TRBJ1-1 | - | TRBV27 | - | CASSLSGSTEAFF | TGTGCCAGCAGTTTATCGGGGAGCACTGAAGCTTTCTTT
TRBJ2-7 | TRBD1 | TRBV4-1 | - | CASSHGQGGSYEQYF | TGCGCCAGCAGCCATGGACAGGGTGGTTCTTACGAGCAGTACTTC
TRBJ1-4 | - | TRBV5-4 | few | CASSSDNRNEKLFF | TGTGCCAGCAGCTCGGACAACCGCAATGAAAAACTGTTTTTT
TRBJ1-1 | TRBD1 | TRBV6-1 | once | CASSIQTGENTEAFF | TGTGCCAGCAGTATCCAGACAGGGGAGAACACTGAAGCTTTCTTT